The rows below give T cell receptor beta chains drawn from one sample of a study of blood T cell repertoires in COVID-19. Some clones are missing from TCRdb's copy, which holds only in-frame ones; the method was immunoSEQ multiplex PCR. The sample carries roughly 300,000 clones, roughly 90% recorded once. Sequenced sample: PBMCs or T cells enriched from blood (not recorded which). The receptors originated from a woman in her thirties who had recovered from COVID-19. Each CDR3 is given with its conserved first and last residue. Fields, in order: V gene, D gene, J gene, CDR3 protein. D genes are given only for firm matches.

TRBV27	.	TRBJ2-7	CASSFQVAYEQYF
TRBV28	.	TRBJ1-2	CASSLWTANYGYTF
TRBV9	TRBD1	TRBJ2-2	CASRSGRGQGAPGELFF
TRBV6-2/TRBV6-3	TRBD1	TRBJ1-2	CASSYSSTGRSDYGYTF
TRBV24-1	TRBD1	TRBJ2-5	CATRRQGEETQYF
TRBV7-9	.	TRBJ1-1	CASSFYLQDRNTEAFF
TRBV29-1	TRBD2	TRBJ2-1	CSVEDRHGGAPNEQFF
TRBV28	.	TRBJ2-7	CASSFNEQYF
TRBV19	TRBD1	TRBJ1-5	CASSRTGGNQPQHF
TRBV5-6	TRBD1	TRBJ1-1	CASRILRTGGTEAFF
TRBV7-2	.	TRBJ2-7	CASSPGGGSSYEQYF
TRBV11-2	.	TRBJ2-4	CASRRIGRRDIAKNIQYF
TRBV4-2	TRBD2	TRBJ2-5	CASSQGRTSGFQETQYF
TRBV27	.	TRBJ1-5	CASSYRSPQHF
TRBV5-1	.	TRBJ2-7	CASSLESAYEQYF
TRBV4-3	TRBD1	TRBJ1-2	CASSQDLRSGTARGLNYGYTF
TRBV29-1	.	TRBJ1-2	CSVEQALEGYTF
TRBV5-1	.	TRBJ1-5	CASSQSDRSTQPQHF
TRBV7-9	.	TRBJ1-2	CASSPQGLANYGYTF
TRBV18	TRBD1	TRBJ2-2	CASSPSGQGAGELFF
TRBV3-1/TRBV3-2	.	TRBJ2-3	CASSPSSGTDTQYF
TRBV19	.	TRBJ2-2	CASSNTGGHIGELFF
TRBV20-1	.	TRBJ1-1	CSARPGTEAFF
TRBV6-5	TRBD1	TRBJ2-3	CASTLDRGRADTQYF
TRBV7-8	.	TRBJ2-2	CASTLGGDTLFTGELFF
TRBV15	.	TRBJ2-2	CATSHLGLGHTGELFF
TRBV28	.	TRBJ1-2	CASSDRAYGYTF
TRBV19	TRBD1	TRBJ1-5	CASSAPDRVQEQPQHF
TRBV7-9	.	TRBJ2-3	CASAHQQGAQYF
TRBV4-1	.	TRBJ2-7	CASSHAATYEQYF
TRBV6-5	.	TRBJ1-1	CASSYSRVTEAFF
TRBV27	TRBD2	TRBJ2-7	CASSLGEGLYEQYF
TRBV6-2/TRBV6-3	.	TRBJ2-5	CASSWSVWETQYF
TRBV28	.	TRBJ2-7	CASSFLGGSYEQYF
TRBV28	TRBD1	TRBJ1-2	CASSPRTGGGYGYTF
TRBV5-5	.	TRBJ2-2	CASTFPLSGNTGELFF
TRBV11-2	.	TRBJ2-1	CASSLVAANEQFF
TRBV28	TRBD1	TRBJ1-6	CASRTGNWRNNSPLHF
TRBV5-5	.	TRBJ1-3	CASSLSPLDRNTIYF
TRBV7-9	TRBD1	TRBJ1-4	CASSNRGGEKLFF
TRBV27	TRBD1	TRBJ2-7	CASSLSSWWVGQVSCEQYF
TRBV6-5	TRBD1	TRBJ2-3	CASSYRGGEIDTQYF
TRBV13	.	TRBJ2-5	CASSSVQSGETQYF
TRBV9	TRBD2	TRBJ2-1	CASSVGTSGGEQFF
TRBV28	TRBD1	TRBJ1-5	CASSPSGQGDFQPQHF
TRBV3-1/TRBV3-2	.	TRBJ1-2	CASSPQGGAVYGYTF